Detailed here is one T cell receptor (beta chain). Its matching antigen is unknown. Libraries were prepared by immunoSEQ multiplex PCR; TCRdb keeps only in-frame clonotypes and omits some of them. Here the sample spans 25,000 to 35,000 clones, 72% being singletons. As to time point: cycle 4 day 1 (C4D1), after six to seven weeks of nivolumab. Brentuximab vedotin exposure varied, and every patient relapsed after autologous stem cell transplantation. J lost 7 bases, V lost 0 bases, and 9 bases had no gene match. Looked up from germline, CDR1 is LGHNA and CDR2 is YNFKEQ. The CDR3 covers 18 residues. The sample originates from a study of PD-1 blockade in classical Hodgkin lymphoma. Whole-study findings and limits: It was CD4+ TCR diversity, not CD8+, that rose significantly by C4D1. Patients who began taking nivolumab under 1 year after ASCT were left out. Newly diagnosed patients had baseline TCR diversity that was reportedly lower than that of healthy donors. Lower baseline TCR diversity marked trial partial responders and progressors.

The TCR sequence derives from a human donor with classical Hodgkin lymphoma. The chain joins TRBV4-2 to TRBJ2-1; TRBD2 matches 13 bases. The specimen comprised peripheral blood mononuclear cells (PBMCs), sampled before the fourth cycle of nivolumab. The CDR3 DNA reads TGTGCCAGCAGCCAAGACCTATCCGGGACTAGCGGGACAAATGAGCAGTTCTTC. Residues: CASSQDLSGTSGTNEQFF.